This T cell receptor (beta chain) was obtained from a study of prognosis after radiotherapy for stage I lung cancer. Peripheral blood was collected in volumes of six milliliters at each of two time points. This clonotype was detected ten times or more. Germline lookup yields CDR1 MNHEY and CDR2 SMNVEV (reference sequence). V lost 1 base to trimming and J lost 3 bases, with 12 bases between them. This CDR3 spans 15 amino acids. The genomic DNA TCR beta CDR3 region underwent two rounds of multiplex PCR. It was primers specific to each TRBV and TRBJ gene that first-round PCR used. From the multiplex PCR reads, TCRdb called clonotypes with MiXCR, one entry per CDR3 protein. The data show around 15,000 distinct CDR3 sequences, 15% to 20% seen once.

The chain links TRBV27 to TRBJ1-1, with D hard to call. The sequencing here drew on PBMCs, taken before or after stereotactic body radiation therapy (not recorded which). This sequence originates from a donor aged 50 or older with non-small cell lung cancer. Written as DNA, the CDR3 is TGTGCCAGCAGTTTATATGGGGTCACGGACACTGAAGCTTTCTTT. Its translation: CASSLYGVTDTEAFF.